The present entry profiles one TCR beta chain with its context. What it binds is unknown. This sample is drawn from a study of CD8 T cells in Susac syndrome. Study-wide findings and caveats: The TCR sequencing and HLA analysis in the study involved a relatively small number of individuals, as the study acknowledged.

RNA, at about 0.45 to 1 ug, was reverse transcribed with random hexamers. Amplification of the TCR beta CDR3 was carried out by immunoSEQ multiplex PCR, which spanned a total of 54 Vbeta and 13 Jbeta segments. TCRdb called the immunoSEQ multiplex PCR reads again in MiXCR, with one record for every CDR3 protein. The data show about 150,000 distinct CDR3 sequences, 90% to 95% seen once. The germline CDR1 and CDR2 sequences are GTSNPN and SVGIG (reference sequence). Trimming removed 0 bases from V and 3 bases from J, with 8 bases in between. The CDR3 has 13 residues. The study sequenced TCR beta in blood CD8+ and CD4+ T cells.

The chain is built from TRBV30 and TRBJ1-1, with D uncertain. The clonotype originates from a human donor with multiple sclerosis. The sample taken for sequencing was CD8+ T cells from PBMCs. The CDR3 sequence is CAWSVGKYTEAFF. CDR3 nucleotide sequence: TGTGCCTGGAGTGTAGGCAAGTACACTGAAGCTTTCTTT.